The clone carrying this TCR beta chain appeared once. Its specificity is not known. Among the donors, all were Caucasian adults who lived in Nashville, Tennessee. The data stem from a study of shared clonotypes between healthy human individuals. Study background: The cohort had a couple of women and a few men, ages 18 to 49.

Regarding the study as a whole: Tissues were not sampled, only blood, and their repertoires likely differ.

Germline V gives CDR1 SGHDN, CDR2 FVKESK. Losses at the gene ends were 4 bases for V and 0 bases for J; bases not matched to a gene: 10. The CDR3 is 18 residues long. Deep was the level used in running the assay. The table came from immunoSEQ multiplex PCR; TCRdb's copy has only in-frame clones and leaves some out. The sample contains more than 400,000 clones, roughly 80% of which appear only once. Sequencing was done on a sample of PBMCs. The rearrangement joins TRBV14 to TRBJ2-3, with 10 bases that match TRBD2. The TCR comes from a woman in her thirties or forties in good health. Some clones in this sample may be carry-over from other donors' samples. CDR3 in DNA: TGTGCCAGCAGCCTTCGGACTAGCGGAGGGTTGAGCACAGATACGCAGTATTTT. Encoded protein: CASSLRTSGGLSTDTQYF.